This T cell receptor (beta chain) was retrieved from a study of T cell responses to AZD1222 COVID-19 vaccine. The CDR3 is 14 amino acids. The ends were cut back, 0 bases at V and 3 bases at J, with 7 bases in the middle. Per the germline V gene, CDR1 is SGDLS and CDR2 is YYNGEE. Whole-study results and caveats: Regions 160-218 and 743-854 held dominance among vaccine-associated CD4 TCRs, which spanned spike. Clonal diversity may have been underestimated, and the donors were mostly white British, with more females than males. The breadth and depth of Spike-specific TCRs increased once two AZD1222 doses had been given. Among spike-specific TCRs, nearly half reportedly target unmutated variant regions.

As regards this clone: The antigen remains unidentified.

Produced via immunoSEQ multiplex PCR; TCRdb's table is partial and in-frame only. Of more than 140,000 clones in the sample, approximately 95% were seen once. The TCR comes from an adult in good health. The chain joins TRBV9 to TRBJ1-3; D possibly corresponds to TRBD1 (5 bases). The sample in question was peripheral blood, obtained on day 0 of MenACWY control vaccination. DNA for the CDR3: TGTGCCAGCAGCGTAGAGGGGCTTGGAAACACCATATATTTT. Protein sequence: CASSVEGLGNTIYF.